This entry describes one TCR beta chain. Its antigen remains unidentified. The authors ran a second PCR of about 7 to 12 cycles using a sample-barcoded 5' primer and a J-beta primer mix. In TCRdb, the 5' RACE reads were re-called with MiXCR into one record per CDR3 protein. The sample includes 450,000 to 600,000 distinct CDR3 sequences, about 29% of them seen just once. Germline assignment: CDR1 DFQATT and CDR2 SNEGSKA (reference sequence). The V gene lost 6 bases and the J gene lost 4 bases, with 21 bases spanning the gap. The CDR3 consists of 15 residues. The sample is drawn from a study of blood T cells in healthy people across ages. Regarding the study as a whole: Compared with aged donors, long-lived donors showed fewer expanded clones, suggesting selection. Researchers judged that diversity estimates from one million T cells fell short of true values.

This sample was shared with a second study, whose subject was T cells of mothers and their children.

Sequenced sample: blood. The rearrangement links TRBV20-1 to TRBJ2-5; possibly TRBD2 for D (6 bases). The clonotype was recovered from a boy aged 2 to 9 in good health. CDR3 residues: CSAHPTSGVRETQYF. For the CDR3, the DNA is TGCAGTGCCCACCCCACATCGGGGGTTCGAGAGACCCAGTACTTC.